Below are 27 T cell receptor beta chains sequenced from a single sample in a study of T cells in women clearing cervical HPV infection (dated by TCRdb to 2017 to 2018). Libraries were constructed by the immunoSEQ multiplex PCR assay. Here the immuneACCESS table is served through TCRdb, limited to in-frame sequences with V and J called. Missing clones are a known gap in these copies; in checked studies unresolved V genes cover under half, and the rest lacks a known reason. The table of this sample itemizes more than 20,000 clones. The ten largest account for 3.7% of the sample. The sequenced sample was blood buffy coat. Receptors originate from a woman aged 18 to 69 with a cervical HPV16 infection that either progressed to CIN3+ or cleared (not recorded which).

CDR3 DNA, as far as it was read: TGTGCCAGCAGTTACAGAATGGTAGGGTCCTACGAG. Its translation: CASSYRMVGSYE. The CDR3 in its entirety is CASSYRMVGSYEQYF. The rearrangement joins TRBV6-2 or TRBV6-3 to TRBJ2-7; D gene uncertain. The read terminates 3 residues before the CDR3 end, so the remaining end is supplied by the germline J gene. CDR3 length: 15 amino acids. V lost 2 bases and J 1 base, leaving 12 bases between the germline ends. Germline V gene sequence: CDR1 MNHEY, CDR2 SVGEGT.

CDR3 loop: CASSPFAGGSNQPQHF. Incomplete CDR3 DNA: TGTGCCAGCTCACCCTTCGCAGGGGGTAGCAATCAGCCC. The gene calls are TRBV18 and TRBJ1-5; the match to TRBD1 covers 7 bases. The read is 3 residues too short to cover the CDR3 end, so that end is filled in from the germline J gene. The CDR3 length is 16 residues. The V and J ends lost 3 bases and 0 bases, in that order; junction bases with no gene match: 5. Germline V gene sequence: CDR1 KGHSH, CDR2 LQKENI.

Remarks on this clone: One end of the junction does not line up with germline, which may come from a read error. The read stops 3 residues short of the end of the CDR3; the missing end is completed from the germline J gene. The J gene is TRBJ1-2, the V gene TRBV4-2, with 7 bases aligning to TRBD1. The CDR3 contains 15 residues. Germline lookup yields CDR1 LGHNA and CDR2 YNFKEQ. CDR3 in amino acids: CASSQVDRANYGYTF. The part of the CDR3 DNA that was read is TGCGCCAGCAGCCAAGTTGACAGGGCTAACTATGGC.

To note about this clone: The read terminates 3 residues before the CDR3 end, so the remaining end is supplied by the germline J gene. This rearrangement joins TRBV2 to TRBJ1-2; 7 bases align to TRBD1. Germline assignment: CDR1 SNHLY and CDR2 FYNNEI. The CDR3 is 13 amino acids. This CDR3 is CASSERGTDTYTF. The part of the CDR3 DNA that was read is TGTGCCAGCAGTGAAAGAGGGACAGATACC.

On this clone itself: The read terminates 3 residues before the CDR3 end, so the remaining end is supplied by the germline J gene. The chain employs TRBV2 and TRBJ2-5, with D possibly being TRBD1 or TRBD2 (5 bases each). Germline CDR1 is SNHLY and CDR2 is FYNNEI. The ends were cut back, 5 bases at V and 3 bases at J, with 16 bases in the middle. This CDR3 has 15 residues. CDR3 DNA (partial): TGTGCCAGCAGTCGACAGTCCCCGGGAAAAGAGACC. This sequence encodes CASSRQSPGKET. The whole CDR3 is CASSRQSPGKETQYF.

Turning to this clone: The read stops 3 residues short of the end of the CDR3; the missing end is completed from the germline J gene. This chain uses TRBV30 with TRBJ1-1; unclear D gene. CDR3 length: 13 residues. The germline V gene encodes CDR1 GTSNPN and CDR2 SVGIG (reference sequence). Trimming left V 3 bases short and J 1 base short, with 9 bases between. Partial CDR3 DNA: TGTGCCTGGAGCCCAGGCCGGAACACTGAA. It yields the protein CAWSPGRNTE. In full, the CDR3 reads CAWSPGRNTEAFF. Complete variable domain (other parts from reference TRBV30 and TRBJ1-1): SQTIHQWPATLVQPVGSPLSLECTVEGTSNPNLYWYRQAAGRGLQLLFYSVGIGQISSEVPQNLSASRPQDRQFILSSKKLLLSDSGFYLCAWSPGRNTEAFFGQGTRLTVV.

As concerns this clone: Read sequence stops 3 residues before the CDR3 end, and the germline J gene provides the missing end. The rearrangement links TRBV6-2 or TRBV6-3 to TRBJ1-1, with 7 bases identical to TRBD1. Germline CDR1 MNHEY, CDR2 SVGEGT. This CDR3 comprises 13 residues. The CDR3 is CASSYEGASGAFF. The sequenced part of the CDR3 DNA is TGTGCCAGCAGTTACGAGGGGGCGAGTGGA.

A word on this clone: The read ends 3 residues early relative to the CDR3; the germline J gene fills the gap. The chain combines TRBV29-1 with TRBJ2-3; 9 positions agree with TRBD1. Trimming at V came to 4 bases and at J to 3 bases, leaving 2 bases not matched to a gene. The CDR3 consists of 13 residues. Germline V gene lookup returns CDR1 SQVTM and CDR2 ANQGSEA. The covered CDR3 bases are TGCAGCGTTGGACAGGGGGTAACAGATACG. This sequence encodes CSVGQGVTDT. The CDR3 as a whole reads CSVGQGVTDTQYF.

Details on this clone: The read ends 3 residues early relative to the CDR3; the germline J gene fills the gap. Other DNA variants within this sample encode the same CDR3. The chain has TRBV20-1 and TRBJ2-5, with D possibly matching TRBD2 (6 bases). CDR3 length: 12 residues. CDR1 is DFQATT, CDR2 SNEGSKA, per germline (reference sequence). Between the trimmed V and J ends, which lost 7 bases and 5 bases, there was a span of 14 bases. The CDR3 sequence: CSGWTIQETQYF. The CDR3 bases that were read are TGCAGTGGTTGGACTATACAGGAGACC.

Regarding this clone: With the read ending 3 residues before the CDR3 end, the germline J gene is used to fill in that end. The chain recombines TRBV4-2 with TRBJ2-4, with 12 bases aligning to TRBD2. The CDR3 has 20 residues. Germline V CDR1 and CDR2: LGHNA, YNFKEQ. V lost 4 bases and J lost 1; bases outside the gene matches: 14. CDR3 DNA (partial): TGTGCCAGCAGCCCGCCCGGACTAGCGGGGAGCCGGTACGCCAAAAACATT. This sequence encodes CASSPPGLAGSRYAKNI. The whole CDR3 sequence reads CASSPPGLAGSRYAKNIQYF.

Turning to this clone: The CDR3 is cut off 3 residues early in the read; its end comes from the germline J gene. The gene calls are TRBV20-1 and TRBJ2-1, with D possibly being TRBD2 (5 bases). CDR3 length: 16 amino acids. The germline V gene has CDR1 DFQATT and CDR2 SNEGSKA (reference sequence). V shed 6 bases and J shed 0 bases, with 18 bases lying between them. CDR3 loop: CSAKRSSPSSYNEQFF. CDR3 DNA (partial): TGCAGTGCCAAAAGATCTAGCCCTAGCTCCTACAATGAG.

Concerning this clone itself: The read ends 3 residues shy of where the CDR3 ends; the end is completed using the germline J gene. The V call is TRBV18, the J call TRBJ2-6, with D possibly TRBD2 on 5 matching bases. Trimming stripped 4 bases from V and 0 bases from J, with 7 bases between. Germline V gives CDR1 KGHSH, CDR2 LQKENI. The CDR3 contains 15 residues. The sequenced part of the CDR3 DNA is TGTGCCAGCTCACTCACTAGCTCTGGGGCCAACGTC. Its protein product is CASSLTSSGANV. The full CDR3 sequence reads CASSLTSSGANVLTF.

With respect to this clone: The CDR3 end lies 3 residues beyond the end of the read and is filled in from the germline J gene. The rearrangement uses TRBV12-3 or TRBV12-4 and TRBJ2-2, with unresolved D. The CDR3 totals 13 residues. The V end was cut by 2 bases, the J end by 5 bases, with 6 bases between. CDR3 bases read: TGTGCCAGCAGTTTATCTTCTACCGGGGAG. Its translation: CASSLSSTGE. The complete CDR3 sequence is CASSLSSTGELFF.

A note on this clone: The read terminates 3 residues before the CDR3 end, so the remaining end is supplied by the germline J gene. The rearrangement uses TRBV30 and TRBJ1-5; D remains ambiguous. From germline, CDR1 is GTSNPN and CDR2 SVGIG (reference sequence). V was cut by 3 bases and J by 4 bases, with 10 bases left in between. The CDR3 totals 13 residues. The DNA read from the CDR3 is TGTGCCTGGAGGTTAGGGCTTAATCAGCCC. Translating it yields CAWRLGLNQP. The complete CDR3 protein is CAWRLGLNQPQHF.

Concerning this clone: With the read ending 3 residues before the CDR3 end, the germline J gene is used to fill in that end. The chain joins TRBV6-2 or TRBV6-3 to TRBJ2-7; D is possibly TRBD1 (5 bases). The CDR3 consists of 15 residues. The germline gives CDR1 MNHEY, CDR2 SVGEGT. Trimming removed 0 bases from V and 4 bases from J, with 13 bases in between. The sequenced part of the CDR3 DNA is TGTGCCAGCAGTTACTCGAGACAGAGGAATTACGAG. Protein sequence: CASSYSRQRNYE. The CDR3 in its entirety is CASSYSRQRNYEQYF.

As to this clone: Read data end 3 residues before the CDR3 end; the end is taken from the germline J gene. The chain employs TRBV20-1 and TRBJ2-7, with D possibly being TRBD2 (6 bases). The CDR3 spans 14 residues. The V gene's germline CDR1 is DFQATT and CDR2 SNEGSKA (reference sequence). V was shortened by 6 bases and J by 2 bases, with 17 bases between the two germline ends. This CDR3 reads CSAQSRVAAYEQYF. The DNA read from the CDR3 is TGCAGTGCCCAATCGCGGGTAGCGGCCTACGAG.

A note on this clone: The read falls 3 residues short of the CDR3 end, and the missing part is taken from the germline J gene. V and J are TRBV6-2 or TRBV6-3 and TRBJ2-5; TRBD1 might be the D (6 bases). In germline, CDR1 is MNHEY, CDR2 SVGEGT. Trimming removed 2 bases at V and 7 bases at J, with 20 bases between. CDR3 length: 16 amino acids. Partial CDR3 DNA: TGTGCCAGCAGTTACGGCCCTCGGGGACCACAGGGGACC. Protein sequence: CASSYGPRGPQGT. The full-length CDR3 reads as CASSYGPRGPQGTQYF.

On this clone itself: The missing CDR3 end, 3 residues past where the read stops, is filled in from the germline J gene. The J gene is TRBJ2-7, the V gene TRBV29-1; 7 bases are a match to TRBD2. CDR3 length: 15 amino acids. V lost 4 bases, J lost 3 bases, and 12 bases stayed unmatched. CDR1 is SQVTM, CDR2 ANQGSEA, per germline. The CDR3 spells CSVVVMWQRGYEQYF. Incomplete CDR3 DNA: TGCAGCGTTGTGGTAATGTGGCAGCGGGGCTACGAG.

A word on this clone: The read is 3 residues too short to cover the CDR3 end, so that end is filled in from the germline J gene. The chain recombines TRBV5-4 with TRBJ2-3; a weak D match, TRBD1 (6 bases). This CDR3 is built from 16 residues. CDR1 is SGHNT, CDR2 YYREEE, per germline (reference sequence). Trimming removed 2 bases from V and 3 bases from J, with 16 bases in between. The CDR3 is CASSLGGTRSTDTQYF. The CDR3 bases that were read are TGTGCCAGCAGCTTAGGGGGAACGAGGTCGACAGATACG.

For this clone: The sequence runs out 3 residues before the end of the CDR3; the remainder is reconstructed from the germline J gene. V usage is TRBV7-2 and J usage is TRBJ2-7; D may be TRBD2 (6 bases). Germline assignment: CDR1 SGHTA and CDR2 FQGNSA. V was pared by 1 base and J by 2 bases, with 9 bases between. There are 14 residues in the CDR3. Here the CDR3 reads CASSLGGATYEQYF. CDR3 DNA (partial): TGTGCCAGCAGCTTAGGCGGGGCTACCTACGAG.

On this clone itself: The read comes to an end 3 residues before the CDR3 does, leaving the germline J gene to fill in the end. The chain uses TRBV19 and TRBJ1-3; D remains unclear. Looked up from germline, CDR1 is LNHDA and CDR2 is SQIVND (reference sequence). This CDR3 spans 15 amino acids. V lost 4 bases and J 4 bases, leaving 14 bases between the germline ends. CDR3 sequence: CASSRGRAGGNTIYF. The DNA read from the CDR3 is TGTGCCAGTAGTAGGGGTCGCGCGGGCGGAAACACC.

In regard to this clone: The read falls 3 residues short of the CDR3 end, and the missing part is taken from the germline J gene. This chain connects TRBV10-3 to TRBJ1-2, with TRBD1 matching over 7 bases. Losses at the gene ends were 6 bases for V and 0 bases for J; bases not matched to a gene: 7. The CDR3 consists of 15 residues. Per germline, CDR1 ENHRY and CDR2 SYGVKD. The part of the CDR3 DNA that was read is TGTGCCATCAGGACAGGGCAGAATCCTAACTATGGC. This translates into CAIRTGQNPNYG. In full, the CDR3 is CAIRTGQNPNYGYTF.

In regard to this clone: The read terminates 3 residues ahead of where the CDR3 ends, so the germline J gene completes it. The chain combines TRBV18 with TRBJ1-5, with D perhaps TRBD1 (5 bases). This CDR3 spans 15 amino acids. V was trimmed by 2 bases and J by 3 bases, leaving 11 bases between them. Per germline, CDR1 KGHSH and CDR2 LQKENI. CDR3 in amino acids: CASSPSSGNNQPQHF. Incomplete CDR3 DNA: TGTGCCAGCTCACCATCGTCAGGGAACAATCAGCCC.

The CDR3 protein is CASSLGGEAQETQYF. Incomplete CDR3 DNA: TGTGCCAGCAGCTTAGGCGGAGAAGCCCAAGAGACG. This sequence joins TRBV7-9 and TRBJ2-3; D remains ambiguous. The read comes to an end 3 residues before the CDR3 does, leaving the germline J gene to fill in the end. The CDR3 totals 15 residues. In germline, CDR1 is SEHNR, CDR2 FQNEAQ (reference sequence).

A word on this clone: With the read ending 3 residues before the CDR3 end, the germline J gene is used to fill in that end. The chain uses TRBV5-6 and TRBJ1-1; D gene unclear. Germline V lookup: CDR1 SGHDT, CDR2 YYEEEE. The CDR3 is 13 residues long. The ends were cut back, 2 bases at V and 2 bases at J, with 7 bases in the middle. The DNA read from the CDR3 is TGTGCCAGCAGCTTCTGGCATAACACTGAA. Translating gives CASSFWHNTE. From start to end, the CDR3 is CASSFWHNTEAFF. The complete variable domain, with remaining parts taken from reference TRBV5-6 and TRBJ1-1, reads DAGVTQSPTHLIKTRGQQVTLRCSPKSGHDTVSWYQQALGQGPQFIFQYYEEEERQRGNFPDRFSGHQFPNYSSELNVNALLLGDSALYLCASSFWHNTEAFFGQGTRLTVV.

To note about this clone: Read data end 3 residues before the CDR3 end; the end is taken from the germline J gene. The chain carries TRBV19 and TRBJ1-5; D gene uncertain. The CDR3 totals 15 residues. The germline CDR1 and CDR2 sequences are LNHDA and SQIVND (reference sequence). CDR3 DNA, as far as it was read: TGTGCCAGTAGTAAATTAGCGACCAGCACAGATCCC. Its protein is CASSKLATSTDP. The whole CDR3 sequence is CASSKLATSTDPQHF.

Points on this clone: The read terminates 3 residues ahead of where the CDR3 ends, so the germline J gene completes it. The chain employs TRBV19 and TRBJ1-2; 7 positions match TRBD1. This CDR3 spans 15 amino acids. The germline V gene has CDR1 LNHDA and CDR2 SQIVND (reference sequence). The CDR3 bases that were read are TGTGCCAGTAGTACCTCCGCACAGGGGATTTACGAC. Encoded protein: CASSTSAQGIYD. The whole CDR3 protein is CASSTSAQGIYDYTF.